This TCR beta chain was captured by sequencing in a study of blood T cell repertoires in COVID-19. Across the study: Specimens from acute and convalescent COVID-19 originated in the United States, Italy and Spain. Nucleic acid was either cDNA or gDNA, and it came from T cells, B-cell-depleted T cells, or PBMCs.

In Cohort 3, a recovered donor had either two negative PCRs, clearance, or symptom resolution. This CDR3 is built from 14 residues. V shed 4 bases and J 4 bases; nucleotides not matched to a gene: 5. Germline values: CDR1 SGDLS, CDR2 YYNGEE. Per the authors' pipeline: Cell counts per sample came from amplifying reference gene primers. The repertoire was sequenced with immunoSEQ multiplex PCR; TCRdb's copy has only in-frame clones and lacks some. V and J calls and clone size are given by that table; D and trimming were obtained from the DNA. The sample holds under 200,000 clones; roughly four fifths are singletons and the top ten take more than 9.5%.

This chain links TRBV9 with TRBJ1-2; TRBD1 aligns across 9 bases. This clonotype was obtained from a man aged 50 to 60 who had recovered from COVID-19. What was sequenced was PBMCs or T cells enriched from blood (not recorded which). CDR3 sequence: CASSNGQGSYGYTF. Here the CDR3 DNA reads TGTGCCAGCAGCAACGGACAGGGGAGCTATGGCTACACCTTC.